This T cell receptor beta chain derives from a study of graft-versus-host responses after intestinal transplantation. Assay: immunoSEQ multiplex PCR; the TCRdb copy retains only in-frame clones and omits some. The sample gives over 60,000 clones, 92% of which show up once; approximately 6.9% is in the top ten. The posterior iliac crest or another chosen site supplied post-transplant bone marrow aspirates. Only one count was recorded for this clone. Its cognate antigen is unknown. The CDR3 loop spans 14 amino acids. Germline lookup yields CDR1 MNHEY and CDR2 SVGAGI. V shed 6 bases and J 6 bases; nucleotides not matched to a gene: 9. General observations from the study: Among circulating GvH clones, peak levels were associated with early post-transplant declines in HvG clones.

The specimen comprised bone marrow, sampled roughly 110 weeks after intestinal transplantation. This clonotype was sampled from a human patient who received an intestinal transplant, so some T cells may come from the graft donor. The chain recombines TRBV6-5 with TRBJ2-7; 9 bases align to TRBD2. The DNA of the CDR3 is TGTGCCAGCAGCGGCGGCTCTAGCGGGGCCGAGCAGTACTTC. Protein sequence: CASSGGSSGAEQYF.